The clone carrying this T cell receptor beta chain was detected once. The table came from immunoSEQ multiplex PCR; TCRdb's copy has only in-frame clones and leaves some out. The sample lists 95,000 to 110,000 clones; approximately 84% were seen once. This entry comes from a study of blood T cell repertoires in COVID-19. The sequence was collected from a human donor in a cohort sampled during active COVID-19. Sequencing used peripheral blood.

As DNA, the CDR3 is TGTGCCAGCAGTGACAGGTTAGGCTATGGCTACACCTTC. Translation: CASSDRLGYGYTF. The rearrangement uses TRBV12-3 or TRBV12-4 and TRBJ1-2; D possibly corresponds to TRBD1 (6 bases). The V gene lost 5 bases and the J gene lost 4 bases, with 11 bases spanning the gap. There are 13 residues in the CDR3.